This T cell receptor (beta chain) was captured by sequencing in a study of vaccination effects on CD4 cells after COVID-19. The wider study: Each participant was given two doses of one vaccine (BNT162b2 or mRNA-1273).

Of note for this clone: Its target is not known.

The assay was immunoSEQ multiplex PCR, and TCRdb's table has in-frame clones only and misses some. The repertoire has roughly 57,000 clones, more than 75% of them found once; the top ten carry about 5%. Pools of viral peptides were used by the ViraFEST assay to expand antigen-specific CD4+ T cells ahead of sequencing. When around nine days of culture had elapsed, CD4+ T cells were isolated. Convalescent patients had PCR-confirmed SARS-CoV-2 infection between March and December 2020. Broader study findings: Marked clonal contraction was seen in infection- and vaccine-induced clones late after vaccination.

This CDR3 is 15 amino acids long. CDR1 and CDR2 (germline): SGHRS, YFSETQ. J lost 3 bases, V lost 4 bases, and 8 bases had no gene match. This sequence originates from a human donor who had a prior SARS-CoV-2 infection. The source material was CD4+ T cells from PBMCs cultured with HIV peptides, sampled before COVID-19 vaccination. As for subset: HIV-1 Nef peptide pool negative control/reference culture. The V gene is TRBV5-1, the J gene TRBJ2-7; TRBD1 aligns across 9 bases. CDR3 DNA: TGCGCCAGCAGCAATGGACAGGGGTCGCGCTACGAGCAGTACTTC. Protein sequence: CASSNGQGSRYEQYF.